One sample yielded the 8 T cell receptor beta chains listed below, sequenced in a study of HIV-infected patients and healthy controls. The repertoire came from unfractionated whole blood and reflected all unsorted peripheral T cells. cDNA was made from 500 ng RNA using alpha and beta constant primers. Each of the alpha and beta chains got its own library through chain-specific third strand synthesis with indices. One entry per CDR3 protein, called by TCRdb with MiXCR from the 5' RACE reads. The table lists about 10,000 distinct CDR3 sequences, roughly a tenth of them singletons. Sequences were derived from blood, sampled before antiretroviral therapy. These receptors originate from an adult with HIV infection.

This clonotype was recorded at least ten times. The rearrangement links TRBV28 to TRBJ2-3; TRBD2 aligns across 10 bases. CDR3 length: 15 amino acids. The V gene's germline CDR1 is MDHEN and CDR2 SYDVKM. Trimming removed 6 bases from V and 2 bases from J; junction bases left unmatched: 5. CDR3 coding DNA: TGTGCCAGCAGCGCTAGCGGGAGTTTCACAGATACGCAGTATTTT. Its protein product is CASSASGSFTDTQYF.

This clonotype appeared many times. This chain's CDR3 is CASSQGYLTALTYEQYF. CDR3 DNA: TGTGCCAGCAGCCAAGGGTATTTGACGGCCCTCACCTACGAGCAGTACTTC. The gene calls are TRBV3-1 and TRBJ2-7; no firm D call. The CDR3 consists of 17 residues. V was pared by 1 base and J by 2 bases, with 18 bases between. CDR1 and CDR2 from the germline V gene are LGHDT and YNNKEL (reference sequence).

This clonotype counts as medium-sized. The V call is TRBV7-8, the J call TRBJ1-1; D is uncertain. Germline V gene lookup returns CDR1 SGHVS and CDR2 FQNEAQ. The CDR3 is 11 amino acids. The ends were cut back, 1 base at V and 8 bases at J, with 5 bases in the middle. CDR3 DNA: TGTGCCAGCAGCTTAGGGATAGAAGCTTTCTTT. Translated, it gives CASSLGIEAFF.

The rearrangement links TRBV27 to TRBJ2-1; 11 positions match TRBD2. CDR3 size: 15 residues. The germline CDR1 and CDR2 sequences are MNHEY and SMNVEV (reference sequence). V lost 0 bases and J lost 9; bases outside the gene matches: 4. DNA for the CDR3: TGTGCCAGCAGTTTATCCCTAGCGGGAGGTGGTGAGCAGTTCTTC. It encodes CASSLSLAGGGEQFF.

This clonotype showed up just a few times. The J gene is TRBJ1-4, the V gene TRBV18; TRBD1 might be the D (6 bases). Germline V gene data show CDR1 as KGHSH and CDR2 as LQKENI. V lost 1 base and J 0 bases, leaving 18 bases between the germline ends. The CDR3 runs 19 residues. The CDR3 nucleotides read TGTGCCAGCTCACCACAGGACAGCAACCAGCATGCAACTAATGAAAAACTGTTTTTT. Translating gives CASSPQDSNQHATNEKLFF.

The V gene is TRBV28, the J gene TRBJ1-5; D uncertain. The CDR3 consists of 11 residues. CDR1 and CDR2 (germline): MDHEN, SYDVKM. Trimming cost V 5 bases and J 3 bases, with 2 bases left between them. In DNA, the CDR3 is TGTGCCAGCAGTACCAATCAGCCCCAGCATTTT. Amino acid sequence: CASSTNQPQHF.

This clonotype was seen repeatedly, ten times or more. V is TRBV6-6 and J is TRBJ2-4; either TRBD1 or TRBD2 may supply D (5 bases each). CDR1 is MNHNY, CDR2 SVGAGI, per germline (reference sequence). There are 17 residues in the CDR3. With 4 bases removed from V and 0 bases from J, the gap between germline ends came to 16 bases. The chain's CDR3 is CASSSQGRLLAKNIQYF. The CDR3 nucleotides read TGTGCCAGCAGTTCCCAGGGACGGCTACTAGCCAAAAACATTCAGTACTTC.

This clonotype was observed many times. V is TRBV19 and J is TRBJ2-7, with no clear D. The CDR3 is 14 amino acids. Trimming removed 6 bases at V and 5 bases at J, with 17 bases between. Germline V gives CDR1 LNHDA, CDR2 SQIVND (reference sequence). The CDR3 spells CASSSLANSDEQYF. The DNA for the CDR3 is TGTGCCAGTAGCTCCCTGGCAAATTCGGACGAGCAGTACTTC.